These 10 T cell receptor beta chains originate from one sample sequenced in a study of molecular identifiers for immune sequencing clone quantification. From the PCR reads, TCRdb called clonotypes with MiXCR, one entry per CDR3 protein. Seen here are about 640,000 distinct CDR3 sequences, 15% to 20% observed once, and the top ten hold around 0.86%. The material sequenced was naive CD8+ T cells from blood, with Jurkat cell RNA spiked in. Specified subset: FACS-sorted CD8+CD4-CCR7+CD45RA+ naive T cells. All receptors derive from a human donor in good health. Some libraries in this study had Jurkat cell RNA spiked in.

This clonotype was picked up a small number of times. This may be a read error: a much more frequent sequence differs by one nucleotide. J is TRBJ2-6 and V is TRBV6-5; D gene uncertain. The CDR3 spans 14 residues. Germline V gene lookup returns CDR1 MNHEY and CDR2 SVGAGI. In DNA form, the CDR3 reads TGTGCCTGCAGCCCAACCTCTGGGGCCAACGTCCTGACTTTC. Translated, it gives CACSPTSGANVLTF.

This clonotype was seen more than once but under ten times. This sequence joins TRBV3-1 and TRBJ2-2; TRBD2 matches 12 bases. The CDR3 runs to 18 residues. Germline V gene sequence: CDR1 LGHDT, CDR2 YNNKEL (reference sequence). V was clipped by 2 bases and J by 3 bases; unmatched bases: 7. The CDR3, as DNA: TGTGCCAGCAGCCAATCGGCTAGCGGGAGGGCCGACACCGGGGAGCTGTTTTTT. It encodes CASSQSASGRADTGELFF.

This clonotype was counted ten times or more. The chain is built from TRBV29-1 and TRBJ2-7, with D perhaps TRBD2 (7 bases). Germline CDR1 SQVTM, CDR2 ANQGSEA. Trimming pared 4 bases from V and 0 bases from J, leaving 13 bases between. The CDR3 runs 14 residues. CDR3 in amino acids: CSVGGGGSSYEQYF. CDR3 in DNA: TGCAGCGTTGGGGGGGGCGGCAGCTCCTACGAGCAGTACTTC.

This clonotype was seen at least ten times. This chain joins TRBV6-5 and TRBJ2-7, with D possibly being TRBD1 or TRBD2 (5 bases each). This CDR3 is built from 12 residues. CDR1 MNHEY and CDR2 SVGAGI come from the germline V gene. V gave up 4 bases and J gave up 6 bases, with 10 bases separating them. CDR3 region: CASSSGTLEQYF. The CDR3 bases are TGTGCCAGCAGTTCCGGGACCCTCGAGCAGTACTTC.

This clonotype was observed at least ten times. The genes are TRBV20-1 and TRBJ2-4; the D gene is possibly TRBD2 (7 bases). This CDR3 has 14 amino acids. CDR1 DFQATT and CDR2 SNEGSKA come from the germline V gene (reference sequence). V was cut by 7 bases and J by 12 bases, with 25 bases left in between. CDR3 sequence (DNA): TGCAGTGTACAGGGAGGGGCGCAGGTTTCTGATCAGTACTTC. Protein sequence: CSVQGGAQVSDQYF.

This clonotype was seen more than once but under ten times. The chain combines TRBV30 with TRBJ2-3; D perhaps matches TRBD2 (5 bases). V was pared by 2 bases and J by 3 bases, with 18 bases between. Looked up from germline, CDR1 is GTSNPN and CDR2 is SVGIG (reference sequence). The CDR3 has 16 residues. The CDR3 region has the DNA TGTGCCTGGAGTCCCCTCTGGTCGGAGGAGACAGATACGCAGTATTTT. It is translated as CAWSPLWSEETDTQYF.

This clonotype was detected many times. The chain recombines TRBV7-9 with TRBJ2-3, with 7 positions matching TRBD2. Unmatched junction bases numbered 10, after V lost 5 bases and J lost 2 bases. CDR1 and CDR2 (germline): SEHNR, FQNEAQ (reference sequence). The CDR3 totals 16 residues. The CDR3: CASSTLWAGATDTQYF. The DNA for the CDR3 is TGTGCCAGCAGCACCCTTTGGGCGGGAGCCACAGATACGCAGTATTTT.

Worth noting for this clonotype: This clone may be a read error of a much larger clone one base away. The rearrangement uses TRBV6-5 and TRBJ2-7; D perhaps matches TRBD1 (6 bases). CDR3 length: 13 amino acids. Germline CDR1 and CDR2: MNHEY and SVGAGI. CDR3 nucleotide sequence: TGTGCCAGCAAGGGGGTCGCTCGCGGCGAGCAGCACTTC. Protein product: CASKGVARGEQHF.

This clonotype came up many times. The chain employs TRBV6-5 and TRBJ2-5; TRBD2 agrees at 10 bases. The CDR3 has 14 amino acids. Losses at the gene ends were 5 bases for V and 4 bases for J; bases not matched to a gene: 4. Germline-derived CDR1 and CDR2 are MNHEY and SVGAGI. CDR3 amino acids: CASSTLAGPETQYF. Here the CDR3 DNA reads TGTGCCAGCAGTACACTAGCGGGGCCAGAGACCCAGTACTTC.

In this sample, this clonotype turned up many times. This chain links TRBV20-1 with TRBJ2-3; 9 nucleotides agree with TRBD2. The junction had 5 bases not matched to a gene; V was cut back by 2 bases and J by 2 bases. The CDR3 loop spans 15 amino acids. The germline V gene has CDR1 DFQATT and CDR2 SNEGSKA (reference sequence). CDR3 amino acids: CSARPRLAATDTQYF. The CDR3 DNA reads TGCAGTGCTAGACCCCGACTAGCGGCCACAGATACGCAGTATTTT.